This T cell receptor (beta chain) is drawn from a study of early T cells in non-severe SARS-CoV-2 infection. Molecules of cDNA were individually given unique molecular identifiers that were attached to them. Each CDR3 protein is one row after TCRdb ran MiXCR on the 5' RACE reads. The data contain about 94,000 distinct CDR3 sequences, around 13% of them singletons. This clonotype was detected a few times. CDR3 size: 13 residues. Germline assignment: CDR1 SGHTA and CDR2 FQGNSA. V was trimmed by 0 bases and J by 3 bases, leaving 5 bases between them. This chain uses TRBV7-2 with TRBJ1-1; the D is unclear. Input material: whole blood. The clonotype was recovered from an adult who was a healthcare worker with PCR-confirmed SARS-CoV-2 infection or an uninfected control (not recorded which). DNA for the CDR3: TGTGCCAGCAGCTTAGCTGGGTACACTGAAGCTTTCTTT. Protein sequence: CASSLAGYTEAFF.